The 11 T cell receptor beta chains listed next were all sequenced from one sample in a study of beta chain features in type 1 diabetes. Notes on the study in general: In every one of the four CD4+ subsets, TCRB CDR3s were moderately but significantly shorter in Type 1 diabetes patients.

The antigens of these receptors remain unknown. All of the isolated RNA was reverse transcribed, so expressed TCRB transcripts were sequenced. The table came from immunoSEQ multiplex PCR; TCRdb's copy has only in-frame clones and leaves some out. The sample comprises approximately 150,000 clones, 63% of which are singletons, and 0.08% to 0.09% rests with the top ten. Source material: naive CD4+ T cells from blood. These receptors originate from a man younger than 40 with type 1 diabetes.

This sequence joins TRBV10-3 and TRBJ2-3; TRBD1 matches at 9 bases. This CDR3 region has 17 residues. The germline gives CDR1 ENHRY, CDR2 SYGVKD. With 10 bases clipped from V and 1 base from J, the junction kept 15 bases outside the gene matches. CDR3 DNA: TGTGCCACCGAACCGGGACAGGGAACGGGCGGCACAGATACGCAGTATTTT. Its protein is CATEPGQGTGGTDTQYF.

The J gene is TRBJ2-5, the V gene TRBV5-1; 11 bases align to TRBD1. The CDR3 length is 14 residues. Germline V lookup: CDR1 SGHRS, CDR2 YFSETQ. The V gene end was trimmed by 4 bases and the J gene end by 6 bases; junction bases not matched to a gene: 5. CDR3 in amino acids: CASSLGQGVKTQYF. The CDR3 nucleotides read TGCGCCAGCAGCCTGGGACAGGGGGTAAAGACCCAGTACTTC.

This chain uses TRBV30 with TRBJ1-2; 7 positions match TRBD1. This CDR3 comprises 13 residues. The junction had 7 bases not matched to a gene; V was cut back by 5 bases and J by 4 bases. Germline CDR1 is GTSNPN and CDR2 is SVGIG (reference sequence). This chain's CDR3 is CAWGKDRVYGYTF. The CDR3 DNA reads TGTGCCTGGGGTAAAGACAGGGTCTATGGCTACACCTTC.

V usage is TRBV15 and J usage is TRBJ1-4; D is uncertain. The V and J ends lost 0 bases and 0 bases respectively, with 8 bases between them. The CDR3 consists of 16 residues. Germline lookup yields CDR1 LNHNV and CDR2 YYDKDF (reference sequence). CDR3: CATSREQPATNEKLFF. The CDR3 DNA follows: TGTGCCACCAGCAGAGAACAGCCTGCAACTAATGAAAAACTGTTTTTT.

This clone was seen a few times. Other DNA sequences in this sample translate to the same CDR3. J is TRBJ1-2 and V is TRBV30; no clear D. This CDR3 is built from 11 residues. Trimming took 2 bases from V and 8 from J, leaving 9 bases between them. Germline CDR1 reads GTSNPN; CDR2 reads SVGIG (reference sequence). The CDR3 here is CAWSRRLGYTF. Written as DNA, the CDR3 is TGTGCCTGGAGTAGACGACTGGGCTACACCTTC.

This clone was seen more than once but under ten times. DNA of the CDR3: TGCAGCGTTGGAAAGGGGGCTGAGTTCGGGACCCAGTACTTC. Encoded protein: CSVGKGAEFGTQYF. This rearrangement joins TRBV29-1 to TRBJ2-5; TRBD1 matches at 7 bases. With V trimmed by 4 bases and J by 7 bases, 12 bases remained unmatched. The CDR3 runs to 14 residues. Germline values: CDR1 SQVTM, CDR2 ANQGSEA.

The chain carries TRBV4-3 and TRBJ1-4; 7 bases fit TRBD1. CDR1 and CDR2 (germline): LGHNA, YSLEER. V trimming: 4 bases; J trimming: 4 bases; junction bases outside the gene matches: 6. The CDR3 loop spans 15 amino acids. CDR3 coding DNA: TGCGCCAGCAGCCTCAGACAGGGCCTTAATGAAAAACTGTTTTTT. Its translation: CASSLRQGLNEKLFF.

V and J are TRBV7-9 and TRBJ2-3; D tentatively fits TRBD1 or TRBD2 (5 bases each). V was clipped by 1 base and J by 5 bases, with 13 bases between them. Per germline, CDR1 SEHNR and CDR2 FQNEAQ (reference sequence). The CDR3 length is 15 residues. CDR3 DNA sequence: TGTGCCAGCAGCTTAGGCCCGGGGCTCGGAGATACGCAGTATTTT. As protein: CASSLGPGLGDTQYF.

The chain combines TRBV9 with TRBJ2-1; a weak D match, TRBD1 (5 bases). From germline, CDR1 is SGDLS and CDR2 YYNGEE. The V and J ends lost 4 bases and 4 bases respectively, with 15 bases between them. This CDR3 region has 15 residues. CDR3 sequence (DNA): TGTGCCAGCAGCACCTCCGGCCAGGGTTACAATGAGCAGTTCTTC. Protein: CASSTSGQGYNEQFF.

The chain has TRBV7-8 and TRBJ2-7; D is uncertain. Trimming took 0 bases from V and 2 from J, leaving 8 bases between them. Looked up from germline, CDR1 is SGHVS and CDR2 is FQNEAQ. The CDR3 is 14 residues long. The CDR3 protein is CASSLAPSPYEQYF. CDR3 DNA sequence: TGTGCCAGCAGCTTAGCGCCGTCACCCTACGAGCAGTACTTC.

The chain uses TRBV18 and TRBJ1-5; D not certain. Germline V lookup: CDR1 KGHSH, CDR2 LQKENI. The ends were cut back, 3 bases at V and 1 base at J, with 19 bases in the middle. This CDR3 spans 18 amino acids. The CDR3, as DNA: TGTGCCAGCTCACCTCAAATGGGGAAAATAGGGAGCAATCAGCCCCAGCATTTT. It is translated as CASSPQMGKIGSNQPQHF. Based on the CDR3 plus reference TRBV18 and TRBJ1-5, the full variable domain is NAGVMQNPRHLVRRRGQEARLRCSPMKGHSHVYWYRQLPEEGLKFMVYLQKENIIDESGMPKERFSAEFPKEGPSILRIQQVVRGDSAAYFCASSPQMGKIGSNQPQHFGDGTRLSIL.